This TCR beta chain was captured in a study of identical twins. Study findings and constraints: Out-of-frame alpha sequences shared between twins exhibited an excess of low generation probability.

Germline V gene sequence: CDR1 KGHDR, CDR2 SFDVKD. This CDR3 comprises 15 residues. Trimming removed 6 bases from V and 4 bases from J; junction bases left unmatched: 7. TCRdb reanalysed the 5' RACE reads using MiXCR and keeps one entry per CDR3 protein. The sample holds about 810,000 distinct CDR3 sequences, around an eighth seen once. This clonotype was seen a handful of times. Antigen unknown. This sample was shared with a second study, whose subject was yellow fever vaccine responses in identical twins.

The chain is built from TRBV24-1 and TRBJ2-3; the match to TRBD2 covers 9 bases. The sample comprised PBMCs. The TCR comes from a woman younger than 35 in good health. Here the CDR3 DNA reads TGTGCCACCAGTTCTAGCCTAGCGGGGCCAGATACGCAGTATTTT. Translation: CATSSSLAGPDTQYF.